Presented here are 11 T cell receptor beta chains from one specimen sequenced in a study of blood T cell repertoires in COVID-19. Clones were read by immunoSEQ multiplex PCR, and TCRdb kept only the in-frame ones, dropping some. This repertoire shows approximately 280,000 clones, roughly 90% found once; its top ten account for approximately 6.8%. The material sequenced was peripheral blood. The source of these receptors is a woman younger than 45 with COVID-19, enrolled during active disease.

This chain links TRBV27 with TRBJ1-2; 8 bases fit TRBD1. The V gene end was trimmed by 6 bases and the J gene end by 4 bases; junction bases not matched to a gene: 10. Germline loops: CDR1 MNHEY, CDR2 SMNVEV (reference sequence). The CDR3 has 15 amino acids. The CDR3 nucleotides read TGTGCCAGCAGACCTGGGACAGGCCTCCCCTATGGCTACACCTTC. It specifies CASRPGTGLPYGYTF.

The chain couples TRBV12-3 or TRBV12-4 to TRBJ2-2; D not certain. V was cut by 7 bases and J by 3 bases, with 6 bases left in between. The CDR3 length is 12 residues. DNA for the CDR3: TGTGCCAGCACCCTATACACCGGGGAGCTGTTTTTT. Its translation is CASTLYTGELFF.

This chain connects TRBV4-2 to TRBJ2-2, with 8 bases identical to TRBD1. The CDR3 runs 15 residues. Germline V gene lookup returns CDR1 LGHNA and CDR2 YNFKEQ. V was pared by 6 bases and J by 5 bases, with 8 bases of the junction left unmatched. The CDR3 reads CASRRQGHGTGELFF. The CDR3 coding sequence is TGTGCCAGCAGGAGACAGGGGCACGGTACCGGGGAGCTGTTTTTT.

The genes are TRBV30 and TRBJ2-1; tentatively, D is TRBD2 (5 bases). This CDR3 comprises 14 residues. With 3 bases removed from V and 4 bases from J, the gap between germline ends came to 13 bases. The germline V gene has CDR1 GTSNPN and CDR2 SVGIG (reference sequence). The CDR3 sequence: CAWRPPGYYNEQFF. DNA of the CDR3: TGTGCCTGGAGACCCCCGGGATATTACAATGAGCAGTTCTTC.

The chain employs TRBV5-8 and TRBJ2-2; TRBD2 is a possible D gene (5 bases). V was trimmed by 0 bases and J by 4 bases, leaving 13 bases between them. CDR1 and CDR2 from the germline V gene are SGHTS and YDEGEE. The CDR3 sequence is 16 residues long. The CDR3 DNA follows: TGTGCCAGCAGCTTGGTTAAGAGGGAATCCACCGGGGAGCTGTTTTTT. Amino acids: CASSLVKRESTGELFF.

This sequence joins TRBV7-3 and TRBJ1-6, with 7 bases that match TRBD1. The V gene end was trimmed by 6 bases and the J gene end by 7 bases; junction bases not matched to a gene: 6. CDR1 and CDR2 (germline): SGHTA, FQGTGA. The CDR3 extends over 14 amino acids. The CDR3 sequence: CASSPGTENSPLHF. The CDR3 bases are TGTGCCAGCAGTCCCGGGACAGAGAATTCACCCCTCCACTTT.

The gene calls are TRBV7-2 and TRBJ2-1; 8 nucleotides line up with TRBD1. This CDR3 region has 13 residues. V trimming: 5 bases; J trimming: 7 bases; junction bases outside the gene matches: 4. Germline CDR1 reads SGHTA; CDR2 reads FQGNSA. CDR3 loop: CASSPRTGNEQFF. The CDR3 DNA follows: TGTGCCAGCAGCCCCCGGACAGGGAATGAGCAGTTCTTC.

The chain uses TRBV6-6 and TRBJ2-7; D perhaps matches TRBD2 (7 bases). V was clipped by 2 bases and J by 6 bases, with 14 bases between them. Germline lookup yields CDR1 MNHNY and CDR2 SVGAGI (reference sequence). The CDR3 has 14 residues. CDR3 DNA: TGTGCCAGCAGTTACCCACAAGGGGGGGGCGAGCAGTACTTC. Translating gives CASSYPQGGGEQYF.

This clone occurred once. The rearrangement joins TRBV4-1 to TRBJ2-7; 13 bases match TRBD2. The junction had 10 bases not matched to a gene; V was cut back by 3 bases and J by 2 bases. Germline lookup yields CDR1 MGHRA and CDR2 YSYEKL. The CDR3 length is 18 residues. CDR3 in amino acids: CASSQATSGRGWAYEQYF. The DNA for the CDR3 is TGCGCCAGCAGCCAGGCTACTAGCGGGAGGGGATGGGCCTACGAGCAGTACTTC.

This chain joins TRBV28 and TRBJ2-7; TRBD1 might be the D (6 bases). The CDR3 runs to 16 residues. The germline V and J ends were trimmed by 1 base and 4 bases, with 17 bases remaining between them. The germline V gene has CDR1 MDHEN and CDR2 SYDVKM. In DNA, the CDR3 is TGTGCCAGCAGTTTATCCCCGGGACACAGGATGTACGAGCAGTACTTC. It specifies CASSLSPGHRMYEQYF.

The chain employs TRBV5-1 and TRBJ1-2, with D perhaps TRBD1 (6 bases). This CDR3 has 13 amino acids. The ends were cut back, 3 bases at V and 8 bases at J, with 14 bases in the middle. Per the germline V gene, CDR1 is SGHRS and CDR2 is YFSETQ. CDR3 in DNA: TGCGCCAGCAGCTATACAGGGAGTCGGGGCTACACCTTC. This translates into CASSYTGSRGYTF.